A single sample is the source of the 8 T cell receptor beta chains below, sequenced in a study of shared clonotypes between healthy human individuals. The assay was immunoSEQ multiplex PCR, and TCRdb's table has in-frame clones only and misses some. The sample holds roughly 2 million clones; under 97% are singletons and the top ten take 0.1% to 0.15%. Source material: naive CD4+ T cells sorted from blood. Subset in this sample: CD45RA+ positively selected. These receptors were taken from a man aged 18-30 years in good health.

As concerns this clone: Other DNA sequences from this sample encode an identical CDR3 as well. The chain carries TRBV4-1 and TRBJ2-2; D is possibly TRBD1 (5 bases). CDR1 is MGHRA and CDR2 is YSYEKL in the germline V gene. The CDR3 is made up of 15 amino acids. V lost 4 bases to trimming and J lost 3 bases, with 12 bases between them. DNA of the CDR3: TGCGCCAGCAGCCCGTATGACAGAGACACCGGGGAGCTGTTTTTT. Translating gives CASSPYDRDTGELFF.

V gene TRBV6-6 combines with J gene TRBJ2-7; D uncertain. V was cut by 9 bases and J by 0 bases, with 12 bases left in between. Germline V gene lookup returns CDR1 MNHNY and CDR2 SVGAGI (reference sequence). This CDR3 has 13 amino acids. The CDR3 nucleotides read TGTGCCAGTAAGTACAGACCCTCCTACGAGCAGTACTTC. Translation gives CASKYRPSYEQYF.

The chain joins TRBV7-6 to TRBJ2-5, with D perhaps TRBD1 (6 bases). CDR1 and CDR2 from the germline V gene are SGHVS and FNYEAQ. V was pared by 4 bases and J by 13 bases, with 13 bases between. The CDR3 is 11 residues long. CDR3 amino acids: CASSSTGLLYF. CDR3 DNA sequence: TGTGCCAGCAGCTCAACAGGGTTATTGTACTTC.

The gene calls are TRBV7-9 and TRBJ1-4; 9 bases agree with TRBD1. The CDR3 totals 15 residues. The V gene's germline CDR1 is SEHNR and CDR2 FQNEAQ (reference sequence). J lost 5 bases, V lost 3 bases, and 4 bases had no gene match. CDR3 nucleotide sequence: TGTGCCAGCAGCTTGGTAGGGACAGGGAATGAAAAACTGTTTTTT. This encodes CASSLVGTGNEKLFF.

The chain recombines TRBV23-1 with TRBJ2-7; 8 positions agree with TRBD1. TRBV23-1 is an ORF; its function is uncertain. V dropped 0 bases and J dropped 5; count of bases not matched to a gene: 12. CDR3 length: 17 amino acids. For the CDR3, the DNA is TGCGCCAGCAGTCAATCATCAGGGGGCGCAAAGCTCCACGAGCAGTACTTC. Translation: CASSQSSGGAKLHEQYF.

The rearrangement uses TRBV19 and TRBJ1-1; the D gene is possibly TRBD1 (5 bases). The germline V and J ends were trimmed by 2 bases and 1 base, with 17 bases remaining between them. Germline V gene data show CDR1 as LNHDA and CDR2 as SQIVND (reference sequence). The CDR3 sequence is 17 residues long. The CDR3 here is CASSILQGGEGNTEAFF. The CDR3 DNA reads TGTGCCAGTAGTATACTTCAGGGTGGGGAGGGGAACACTGAAGCTTTCTTT.

The sample holds one count of this clone. The chain employs TRBV19 and TRBJ2-4; TRBD2 aligns across 11 bases. Germline CDR1 and CDR2: LNHDA and SQIVND (reference sequence). After removal of 2 bases from V and 0 bases from J, the junction contained 12 bases not matched to a gene. The CDR3 consists of 20 residues. CDR3: CASSISHGLAGPVAKNIQYF. The CDR3 region has the DNA TGTGCCAGTAGTATATCCCATGGACTAGCGGGTCCCGTAGCCAAAAACATTCAGTACTTC.

This clone was detected a few times. The chain couples TRBV6-1 to TRBJ1-2, with TRBD1 as a possible D gene (6 bases). The germline V and J ends were trimmed by 9 bases and 2 bases, with 13 bases remaining between them. This CDR3 is 13 amino acids long. Germline V lookup: CDR1 MNHNS, CDR2 SASEGT. The CDR3 DNA reads as TGTGCCAGTAGACAGGTCCTCAACTATGGCTACACCTTC. Translated: CASRQVLNYGYTF.